This T cell receptor beta chain was identified during a study of post-analysis software for immune sequencing data (dated by TCRdb to 2015 to 2017). At the level of the whole study: The recorded disease courses included relapsing-remitting, secondary progressive and progressive-relapsing multiple sclerosis, and some patients had no subtype annotation. The multiple sclerosis patient repertoires were compared with approximately 11 previously published healthy control repertoires from donors aged about 6 to 26 years. A subset of samples was prepared in parallel using single-end sample barcoding, then pooled and co-amplified after Illumina adapter ligation.

Libraries were constructed by PCR. Sequencing instrument: Illumina HiSeq 2500. To reduce PCR and sequencing biases, unique molecular identifiers were built into the TCR beta cDNA libraries. Per 1 to 10 million input T cells, approximately 500,000 cDNA molecules were obtained, such that each molecule approximated one T cell. Patient libraries were prepared and sequenced with the same protocol used for the earlier healthy control dataset. Within a given batch, samples were prepared together, multiplexed and sequenced on the same HiSeq lane. As for the original processing: MIGEC was used to process the raw barcoded reads, and molecular identifier groups with only a single read were discarded before consensus assembly and CDR3 extraction. VDJtools was used for post-analysis of the clonotype tables, with diversity normalized by down-sampling every dataset to the smallest sample size. To correct batch-related cross-sample contamination, repertoire overlap clustering matched CDR3 amino acid sequences but not nucleotide sequences. The raw public reads went through TCRdb reprocessing: fastp at Q25, MiXCR clone calling, in-frame beta chains kept. Merged by CDR3 protein, the rows form single entries marked with the most common genes and DNA. The V and J calls and clone size are TCRdb's, not the authors'. Recorded for this sample are roughly 160,000 distinct CDR3 sequences; about 37% of them occurred a single time. In total, the top ten clones hold about 26% of the sample.

Comment on this clonotype: Its cognate antigen has yet to be identified. A much more abundant neighbour one base away suggests this may be a read error.

The CDR3 numbers 13 residues from cysteine through phenylalanine. Only the CDR3 DNA stays, 39 bases, in frame from base 1. The junction shows trimming of 2 bases on V and 11 bases on J, plus 15 bases between the germline ends. The CDR1 and CDR2 encoded by the germline V gene are MNHNS and SASEGT. On the study overall, not on this receptor specifically: Significantly higher frequencies in patients than in controls were found for roughly 5 TRBV segments, including TRBV5-6, TRBV5-1 and TRBV20-1. Direct clustering with F measure showed strong co-clustering of samples prepared in the same batch, prompting a batch-effect correction. Normalized Chao1 diversity was significantly lower in multiple sclerosis patients than controls, suggesting substantial peripheral T-cell clonal expansion. The control group was slightly older than the multiple sclerosis patient group.

Sample time point, as interpreted from the label and publication: second blood draw from one MS patient after hematopoietic stem cell transplantation. To demonstrate the VDJtools post-analysis software, the study profiled TCR beta repertoires from the peripheral blood of about 13 young patients with multiple sclerosis. The multiple sclerosis patients were children and adolescents between roughly 6 and 17 years of age. Specimen: blood, collected after autologous hematopoietic stem cell transplantation. The rearrangement combines TRBV6-1 with TRBJ2-5; 5 matching bases give a weak D call of TRBD2. This TCR was sampled from a girl between 5 and 17 years old with multiple sclerosis. Donor details come from another sample of the same person, matched by shared clones. This receptor carries the CDR3 CASSEFGVSEQYF. At the DNA level, the sequence is TGTGCCAGCAGTGAATTCGGGGTTAGTGAGCAGTACTTC.